This entry describes one T cell receptor (beta chain). What it recognizes is unknown. The entry originates in a study of identical twins. Study results and caveats: Compared with models, monozygotic twins showed more out-of-frame TCR alpha sharing.

cDNA molecules carried unique molecular identifiers, and template switching added a universal primer site. TCRdb reprocessed the 5' RACE reads with MiXCR, giving one entry per CDR3 protein. Among a few hundred thousand distinct CDR3 sequences listed, 9% to 10% were seen once. CDR1 and CDR2 from the germline V gene are DFQATT and SNEGSKA (reference sequence). V gave up 0 bases and J gave up 5 bases, with 8 bases separating them. The CDR3 totals 12 residues. This sample was shared with a second study, whose subject was yellow fever vaccine responses in identical twins.

This chain uses TRBV20-1 with TRBJ2-7; D possibly corresponds to TRBD2 (6 bases). Sequencing was performed on PBMCs. The sequence was obtained from a woman between 18 and 29 years old in good health. Written as DNA, the CDR3 is TGCAGTGCTAGAGAAAGGGAGGACGAGCAGTACTTC. Residues: CSAREREDEQYF.